The present entry profiles one T cell receptor beta chain with its context. The data are from a study of blood T cell repertoires in COVID-19. Overall study context: Samples came from the United States, Italy and Spain, spanning acute and convalescent COVID-19.

Produced via immunoSEQ multiplex PCR; TCRdb's table is partial and in-frame only. The sample lists about 140,000 clones, around 89% occurring once. Losses at the gene ends were 10 bases for V and 2 bases for J; bases not matched to a gene: 12. This CDR3 is 15 amino acids long. Per the germline V gene, CDR1 is LGHNA and CDR2 is YNFKEQ. The receptor was isolated from a woman aged 55-75 years with active COVID-19. The sequenced material came from peripheral blood. The rearrangement links TRBV4-2 to TRBJ2-7; 9 nucleotides align to TRBD1. In DNA, the CDR3 is TGTGCCACCAGAGAACAGGGGGCGGGGACCTACGAGCAGTACTTC. It yields the protein CATREQGAGTYEQYF.